This TCR beta chain was sequenced for a study of T cells after yellow fever vaccination. Whole-study context: Researchers used SMART-Seq v4 Ultra Low Input to prepare fractions that had low cell numbers. Study-level findings and limits: Reappearance after the booster was observed for most primary-vaccination clones (more than 95% CD4, about 91% CD8). Overlap between CD4 and CD8 compartments was detected for a small share of clonotypes. From the bulk population, abundant clonotypes could contaminate and appear within FACS-sorted repertoires.

TCRdb independently ran MiXCR on the 5' RACE reads; one entry per CDR3 protein. The table includes 150,000 to 200,000 distinct CDR3 sequences, 6% to 7.5% detected once. This clonotype was recorded at least ten times. Its antigen is as yet unknown. V lost 5 bases, J lost 6 bases, and 12 bases lay in between. CDR3 length: 13 residues. Germline CDR1 MNHNS, CDR2 SASEGT. The sample here was CD4+ T cells sorted from PBMCs, taken 5 days after the first yellow fever vaccination. The chain is built from TRBV6-1 and TRBJ2-3; maybe TRBD1 (6 bases). The source of this sequence is a man aged 18-30 years who received the YFV17D yellow fever vaccine. The CDR3 sequence: CASSMGAKDTQYF. The CDR3 coding sequence is TGTGCCAGCAGTATGGGGGCGAAGGATACGCAGTATTTT.